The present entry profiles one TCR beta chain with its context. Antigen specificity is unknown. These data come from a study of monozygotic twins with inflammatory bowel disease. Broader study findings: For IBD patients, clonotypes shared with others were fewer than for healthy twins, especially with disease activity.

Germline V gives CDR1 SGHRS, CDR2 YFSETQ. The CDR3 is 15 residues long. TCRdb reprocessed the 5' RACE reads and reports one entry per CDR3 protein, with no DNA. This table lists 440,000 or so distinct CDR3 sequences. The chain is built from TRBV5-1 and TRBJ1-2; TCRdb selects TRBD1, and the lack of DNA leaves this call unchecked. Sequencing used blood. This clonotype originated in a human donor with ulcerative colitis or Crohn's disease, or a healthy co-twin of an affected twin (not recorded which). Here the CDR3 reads CASSGTGDANYGYTF.